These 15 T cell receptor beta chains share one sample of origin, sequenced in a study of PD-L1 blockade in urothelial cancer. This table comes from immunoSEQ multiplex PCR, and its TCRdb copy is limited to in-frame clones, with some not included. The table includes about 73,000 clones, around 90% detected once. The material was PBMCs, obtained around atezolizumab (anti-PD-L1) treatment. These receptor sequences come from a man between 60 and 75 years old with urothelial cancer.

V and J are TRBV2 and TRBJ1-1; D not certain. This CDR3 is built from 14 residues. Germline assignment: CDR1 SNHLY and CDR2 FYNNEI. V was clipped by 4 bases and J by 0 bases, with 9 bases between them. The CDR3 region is CASSGEQVNTEAFF. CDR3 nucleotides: TGTGCCAGCAGTGGAGAGCAAGTGAACACTGAAGCTTTCTTT.

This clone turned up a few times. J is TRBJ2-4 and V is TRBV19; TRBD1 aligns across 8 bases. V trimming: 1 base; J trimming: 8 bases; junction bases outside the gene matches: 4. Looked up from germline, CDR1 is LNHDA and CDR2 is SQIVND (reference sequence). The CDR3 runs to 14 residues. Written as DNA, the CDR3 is TGTGCCAGTAGTATAGGAACAGGGGGATACATTCAGTACTTC. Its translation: CASSIGTGGYIQYF.

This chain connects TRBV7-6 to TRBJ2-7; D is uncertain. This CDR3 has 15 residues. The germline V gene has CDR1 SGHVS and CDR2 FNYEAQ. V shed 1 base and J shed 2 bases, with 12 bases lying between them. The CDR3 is CASSLGPGTTYEQYF. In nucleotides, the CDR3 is TGTGCCAGCAGCTTAGGGCCGGGTACCACCTACGAGCAGTACTTC.

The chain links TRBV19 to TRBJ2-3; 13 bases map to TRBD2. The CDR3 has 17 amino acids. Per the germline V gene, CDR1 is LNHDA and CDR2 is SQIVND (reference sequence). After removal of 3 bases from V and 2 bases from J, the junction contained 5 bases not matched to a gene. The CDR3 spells CASSITTSGRYTDTQYF. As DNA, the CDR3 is TGTGCCAGTAGTATTACGACTAGCGGGAGGTACACAGATACGCAGTATTTT.

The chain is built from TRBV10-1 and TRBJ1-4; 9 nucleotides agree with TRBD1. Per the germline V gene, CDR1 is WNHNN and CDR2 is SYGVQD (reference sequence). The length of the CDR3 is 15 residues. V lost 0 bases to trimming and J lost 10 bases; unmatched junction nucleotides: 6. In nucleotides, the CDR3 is TGCGCCAGCAGTGAGTCCGGACAGGGGAACGGAAAACTGTTTTTT. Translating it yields CASSESGQGNGKLFF.

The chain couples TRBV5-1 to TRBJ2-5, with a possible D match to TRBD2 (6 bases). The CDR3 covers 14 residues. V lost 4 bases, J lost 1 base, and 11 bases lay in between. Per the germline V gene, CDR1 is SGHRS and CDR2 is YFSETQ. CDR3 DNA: TGCGCCAGCAGCACTGGGACTGTCCAAGAGACCCAGTACTTC. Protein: CASSTGTVQETQYF.

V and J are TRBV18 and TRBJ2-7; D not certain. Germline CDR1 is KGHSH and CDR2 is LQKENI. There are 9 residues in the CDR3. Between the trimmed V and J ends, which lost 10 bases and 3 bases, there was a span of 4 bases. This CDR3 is CATYYEQYF. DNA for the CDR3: TGTGCCACCTACTACGAGCAGTACTTC.

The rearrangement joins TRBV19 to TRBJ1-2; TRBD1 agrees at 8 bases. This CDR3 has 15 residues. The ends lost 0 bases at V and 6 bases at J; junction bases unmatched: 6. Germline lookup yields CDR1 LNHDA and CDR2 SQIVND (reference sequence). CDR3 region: CASSIEDRGSNGYTF. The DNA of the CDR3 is TGTGCCAGTAGTATAGAAGACAGGGGATCTAATGGCTACACCTTC.

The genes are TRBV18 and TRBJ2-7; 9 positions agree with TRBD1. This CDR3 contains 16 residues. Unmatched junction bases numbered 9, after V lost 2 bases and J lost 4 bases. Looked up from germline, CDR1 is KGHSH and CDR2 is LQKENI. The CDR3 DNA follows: TGTGCCAGCTCACCAAGTCCCCCGGGACAGGGATACGAGCAGTACTTC. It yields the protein CASSPSPPGQGYEQYF. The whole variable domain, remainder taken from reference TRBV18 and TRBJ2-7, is NAGVMQNPRHLVRRRGQEARLRCSPMKGHSHVYWYRQLPEEGLKFMVYLQKENIIDESGMPKERFSAEFPKEGPSILRIQQVVRGDSAAYFCASSPSPPGQGYEQYFGPGTRLTVT.

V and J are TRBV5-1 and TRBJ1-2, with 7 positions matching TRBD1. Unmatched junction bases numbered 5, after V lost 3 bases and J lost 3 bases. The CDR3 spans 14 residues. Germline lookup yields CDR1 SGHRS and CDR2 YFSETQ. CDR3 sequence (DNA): TGCGCCAGCAGCTGGGACAGCCCACACTATGGCTACACCTTC. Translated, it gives CASSWDSPHYGYTF.

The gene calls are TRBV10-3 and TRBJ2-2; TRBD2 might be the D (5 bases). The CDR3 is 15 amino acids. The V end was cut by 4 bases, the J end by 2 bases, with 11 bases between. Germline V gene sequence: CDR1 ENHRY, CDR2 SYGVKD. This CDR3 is CAISGPSGNTGELFF. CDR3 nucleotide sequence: TGTGCCATCAGTGGTCCCAGCGGAAACACCGGGGAGCTGTTTTTT.

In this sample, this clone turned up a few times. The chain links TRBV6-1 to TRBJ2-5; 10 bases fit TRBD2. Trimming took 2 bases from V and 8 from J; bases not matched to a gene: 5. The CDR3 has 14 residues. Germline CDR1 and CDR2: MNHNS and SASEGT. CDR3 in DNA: TGTGCCAGCAGTGAATTAGCTAGCGGGGGTACCCAGTACTTC. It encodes CASSELASGGTQYF.

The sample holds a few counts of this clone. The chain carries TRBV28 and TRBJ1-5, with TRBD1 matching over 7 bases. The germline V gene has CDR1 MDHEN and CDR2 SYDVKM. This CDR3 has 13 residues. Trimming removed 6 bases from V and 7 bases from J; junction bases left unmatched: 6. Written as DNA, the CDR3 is TGTGCCAGCAGGTTGACAGGGCTGCAGCCCCAGCATTTT. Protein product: CASRLTGLQPQHF.

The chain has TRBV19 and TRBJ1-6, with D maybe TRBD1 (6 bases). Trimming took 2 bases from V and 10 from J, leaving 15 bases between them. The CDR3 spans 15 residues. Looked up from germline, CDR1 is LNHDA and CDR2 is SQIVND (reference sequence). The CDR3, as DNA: TGTGCCAGTAGTATACAGGCAGGGGAAGAATCACCCCTCCACTTT. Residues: CASSIQAGEESPLHF.

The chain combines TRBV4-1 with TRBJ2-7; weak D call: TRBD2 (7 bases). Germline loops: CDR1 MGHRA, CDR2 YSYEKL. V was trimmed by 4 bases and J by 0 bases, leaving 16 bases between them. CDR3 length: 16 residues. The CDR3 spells CASSPTLGGASYEQYF. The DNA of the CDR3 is TGCGCCAGCAGCCCGACTTTGGGGGGGGCCTCCTACGAGCAGTACTTC.